These 16 T cell receptor beta chains originate from one sample sequenced in a study of preoperative IRX-2 immunotherapy in early breast cancer. The sample's treatment: preoperative locoregional IRX-2 cytokine immunotherapy. Method: immunoSEQ multiplex PCR; TCRdb's copy keeps in-frame clones and lacks some. Among approximately 100,000 clones listed, 86% were seen once. Sequenced here: tumor tissue, sampled after IRX-2 immunotherapy. The receptors derive from a human donor with breast cancer.

This chain links TRBV9 with TRBJ2-7; D is unresolved. The V and J ends lost 7 bases and 5 bases respectively, with 22 bases between them. The germline CDR1 and CDR2 sequences are SGDLS and YYNGEE. The CDR3 covers 15 residues. The CDR3 sequence: CASVSVAAVADEQYF. The CDR3 nucleotides are TGTGCCAGCGTTTCCGTTGCGGCCGTGGCGGACGAGCAGTACTTC.

This chain links TRBV18 with TRBJ1-4; 7 bases map to TRBD1. V shed 3 bases and J 8 bases; nucleotides not matched to a gene: 12. Germline lookup yields CDR1 KGHSH and CDR2 LQKENI. The CDR3 sequence is 16 residues long. The CDR3 coding sequence is TGTGCCAGCTCACCCTCCCTGAAGGGGGCTGGGGAAAAACTGTTTTTT. As protein: CASSPSLKGAGEKLFF.

The chain couples TRBV6-8 to TRBJ1-1; D may be TRBD1 (5 bases). Per germline, CDR1 MNHGY and CDR2 SAAAGT. Trimming took 6 bases from V and 0 from J, leaving 14 bases between them. The CDR3 is 15 residues long. CDR3 DNA: TGTGCCAGCAGGCTTCCCGGGGGTATGAACACTGAAGCTTTCTTT. Its translation: CASRLPGGMNTEAFF.

The chain recombines TRBV19 with TRBJ2-2, with 8 bases fitting TRBD1. CDR3 length: 15 amino acids. The V gene's germline CDR1 is LNHDA and CDR2 SQIVND (reference sequence). V lost 6 bases, J lost 1 base, and 4 bases stayed unmatched. CDR3: CASRPTGGNTGELFF. The CDR3 coding sequence is TGTGCCAGTAGACCTACAGGGGGGAACACCGGGGAGCTGTTTTTT.

The rearrangement uses TRBV7-4 and TRBJ2-1, with 9 bases fitting TRBD1. Looked up from germline, CDR1 is SGHVT and CDR2 is SQSDAQ. This CDR3 region has 15 residues. Trimming took 4 bases from V and 4 from J; bases not matched to a gene: 5. CDR3 region: CASSSPDRGYNEQFF. The CDR3 DNA reads as TGTGCCAGCAGCTCCCCGGACAGGGGATACAATGAGCAGTTCTTC.

This clone has just one count. The chain is built from TRBV6-8 and TRBJ1-4; 7 positions match TRBD1. This CDR3 has 14 amino acids. Germline trimming cut 6 bases from V and 8 bases from J; bases unmatched to any gene: 9. Germline CDR1 and CDR2: MNHGY and SAAAGT. CDR3: CASSPRDREEKLFF. The CDR3 DNA is TGTGCCAGCAGCCCCCGTGACAGGGAGGAAAAACTGTTTTTT.

The chain couples TRBV28 to TRBJ1-4; possible D gene TRBD1, 5 bases. CDR1 is MDHEN, CDR2 SYDVKM, per germline. Between the trimmed V and J ends, which lost 6 bases and 4 bases, there was a span of 15 bases. This CDR3 has 15 amino acids. Written as DNA, the CDR3 is TGTGCCAGCAGACCTGACAGTCGACTTAATGAAAAACTGTTTTTT. This translates into CASRPDSRLNEKLFF.

The V gene is TRBV19, the J gene TRBJ1-1; 7 nucleotides match TRBD1. Germline V CDR1 and CDR2: LNHDA, SQIVND (reference sequence). The length of the CDR3 is 15 residues. Trimming cost V 3 bases and J 0 bases; bases outside gene matches: 4. DNA for the CDR3: TGTGCCAGTAGTATGACAGGGTCTATGAACACTGAAGCTTTCTTT. This codes for CASSMTGSMNTEAFF.

The J gene is TRBJ1-5, the V gene TRBV11-3, with TRBD1 as a possible D gene (6 bases). CDR3 length equals 18 residues. V dropped 5 bases and J dropped 1 base, with 21 bases sitting between them. CDR1 and CDR2 from the germline V gene are SGHNT and YENEEA. CDR3 region: CASSRQGPQGGSNQPQHF. CDR3 in DNA: TGTGCCAGCAGCAGGCAGGGGCCGCAGGGAGGAAGCAATCAGCCCCAGCATTTT.

This chain joins TRBV25-1 and TRBJ1-5, with D maybe TRBD1 (5 bases). V gave up 1 base and J gave up 2 bases, with 12 bases separating them. CDR1 and CDR2 from the germline V gene are MGHDK and SYGVNS. This CDR3 is built from 16 residues. As DNA, the CDR3 is TGTGCCAGCAGTGAATCGAGGAGGGGTGGCAATCAGCCCCAGCATTTT. It translates to CASSESRRGGNQPQHF.

This CDR3 reads CASIRSADTEAFF. DNA of the CDR3: TGTGCCAGCATCCGATCAGCGGACACTGAAGCTTTCTTT. The genes are TRBV28 and TRBJ1-1; D unclear. Germline V CDR1 and CDR2: MDHEN, SYDVKM. Trimming took off 7 bases at V and 3 bases at J, with 12 bases between the two ends. This CDR3 region has 13 residues.

The J gene is TRBJ2-7, the V gene TRBV22-1. TRBV22-1 is noted as a pseudogene. There are 12 residues in the CDR3. The CDR3 DNA is TGTGCCAGCAGTCAAAACTCCTACGAGCAGTACTTC. It translates to CASSQNSYEQYF.

In its sample, this clone was seen once. The J gene is TRBJ1-1, the V gene TRBV28, with D perhaps matching TRBD1 (5 bases). This CDR3 is built from 15 residues. V dropped 3 bases and J dropped 0 bases, with 11 bases sitting between them. Germline CDR1 and CDR2: MDHEN and SYDVKM. The DNA for the CDR3 is TGTGCCAGCAGTTTCGGCGGGGGGATGAACACTGAAGCTTTCTTT. Protein product: CASSFGGGMNTEAFF.

This clone was recorded once. The chain has TRBV30 and TRBJ2-7; D remains unclear. Trimming pared 0 bases from V and 0 bases from J, leaving 9 bases between. In germline, CDR1 is GTSNPN, CDR2 SVGIG (reference sequence). The CDR3 totals 14 residues. The CDR3 sequence is CAWSVGVSSYEQYF. The CDR3 DNA reads as TGTGCCTGGAGTGTAGGCGTGAGCTCCTACGAGCAGTACTTC.

The chain is built from TRBV5-1 and TRBJ2-1; TRBD1 matches 9 bases. CDR3 length: 16 residues. Trimming removed 1 base from V and 5 bases from J; junction bases left unmatched: 7. The germline CDR1 and CDR2 sequences are SGHRS and YFSETQ. CDR3 amino acids: CASSLTGGIRHNEQFF. CDR3 nucleotide sequence: TGCGCCAGCAGCTTGACAGGGGGCATACGGCACAATGAGCAGTTCTTC. The whole variable domain, remainder taken from reference TRBV5-1 and TRBJ2-1, is KAGVTQTPRYLIKTRGQQVTLSCSPISGHRSVSWYQQTPGQGLQFLFEYFSETQRNKGNFPGRFSGRQFSNSRSEMNVSTLELGDSALYLCASSLTGGIRHNEQFFGPGTRLTVL.

This clone has just one count. This chain uses TRBV10-2 with TRBJ1-1; TRBD1 aligns across 12 bases. Per germline, CDR1 WSHSY and CDR2 SAAADI. CDR3 length: 17 residues. V lost 7 bases and J lost 5; bases outside the gene matches: 14. Here the CDR3 DNA reads TGCGCCAGCATGCGAATTTTACCGGGACAGGGGGCGACTGAAGCTTTCTTT. Residues: CASMRILPGQGATEAFF.